These T cell receptor beta chains were read from a single sample in a study of T cells after yellow fever vaccination. One entry per CDR3 protein, called by TCRdb with MiXCR from the 5' RACE reads. The repertoire consists of 40,000 to 55,000 distinct CDR3 sequences, with less than 8% occurring once and the leading ten covering 20% to 25%. This specimen was CD8+ T cells not binding an NS4B(214-222) dextramer, sorted from PBMCs, taken around 45 days after the first yellow fever vaccination. These receptors originate from a man younger than 35 who received the YFV17D yellow fever vaccine. Each CDR3 is given with its conserved first and last residue. D genes are given only for firm matches. Expanded clones get a size class; other rows say once, few or many, or leave the size out.

d_gene	v_gene	abundance	j_gene	CDR3nt	CDR3aa
TRBD1	TRBV19	few	TRBJ2-1	TGTGCCAGTGGCCAGACAGGGGTGCTGTTCTTC	CASGQTGVLFF
TRBD2	TRBV4-3	few	TRBJ2-1	TGCGCCAGCAGCCGGGAGGGATTGAATGAGCAGTTCTTC	CASSREGLNEQFF
-	TRBV6-2/TRBV6-3	many	TRBJ2-1	TGTGCCAGCAGAAGCAGGGGACCCCCTGACAATGAGCAGTTCTTC	CASRSRGPPDNEQFF
-	TRBV4-2	-	TRBJ2-2	TGTGCCAGCAGCAGCCGGTCCTTCACCGGGGAGCTGTTTTTT	CASSSRSFTGELFF
-	TRBV4-1	-	TRBJ1-5	TGCGCCAGCAGCCAAGTGGCGGGACAGCCCCAGCATTTT	CASSQVAGQPQHF
-	TRBV19	few	TRBJ2-1	TGTGCCAGTAGTAAATCAGGGAACCTCTACAATGAGCAGTTCTTC	CASSKSGNLYNEQFF
TRBD2	TRBV6-5	-	TRBJ2-5	TGTGCCAGCAGTTACTCGGGGGGGAGCCAAGAGACCCAGTACTTC	CASSYSGGSQETQYF
TRBD2	TRBV19	-	TRBJ2-7	TGTGCCAGTACGTGGGCTAGCGGAGGGGTATACGAGCAGTACTTC	CASTWASGGVYEQYF
-	TRBV5-1	many	TRBJ2-1	-	CASSFGSGEDNEQFF
TRBD1	TRBV7-9	few	TRBJ1-1	TGTGCCAGCAGGGGGGCGGGGACAGGGAACACTGAAGCTTTCTTT	CASRGAGTGNTEAFF
TRBD1	TRBV6-2/TRBV6-3	few	TRBJ2-2	TGTGCCAGCACCCACAGGGGGACCGGGGAGCTGTTTTTT	CASTHRGTGELFF
-	TRBV21-1	many	TRBJ2-5	TGTGCCAGCAGCTTCAGGACCCCAATCGGGACCCAGTACTTC	CASSFRTPIGTQYF
-	TRBV29-1	-	TRBJ2-1	TGCAGCGTTGGGCCACCGGATGTTGGATGGCAGTTCTTC	CSVGPPDVGWQFF
-	TRBV29-1	many	TRBJ1-3	TGCAGCGTTGAAGATCGGGATCCTGGAAACACCATATATTTT	CSVEDRDPGNTIYF
-	TRBV4-1	many	TRBJ2-4	TGCGCCAGCAGCCAAGAGGGACTCATAAACATTCAGTACTTC	CASSQEGLINIQYF
TRBD2	TRBV6-4	-	TRBJ2-3	TGTGCCAGCAGCGCGGGGCGGGGGGCCGTAGATACGCAGTATTTT	CASSAGRGAVDTQYF
-	TRBV6-6	-	TRBJ2-7	TGTGCCAGCAGCCCTAAGATCTACGAGCAGTACTTC	CASSPKIYEQYF
-	TRBV20-1	few	TRBJ2-3	TGCAGTGCTAGAGATGGGGGAGCCAGCACAGATACGCAGTATTTT	CSARDGGASTDTQYF
-	TRBV5-1	-	TRBJ2-7	TGCGCCAGCAGCGTTCCGAGCTCCTACGAGCAGTACTTC	CASSVPSSYEQYF
TRBD2	TRBV4-1	few	TRBJ2-1	TGCGCCAGCAGCCCTTATAGCGGGGGGGAATACAATGAGCAGTTCTTC	CASSPYSGGEYNEQFF
TRBD1	TRBV7-9	-	TRBJ2-7	TGTGCCAGCACCTACTGGACAGGGGCTGCGTACGAGCAGTACTTC	CASTYWTGAAYEQYF
-	TRBV5-1	many	TRBJ1-2	TGTGCCAGCAGCCCACAGGGTTATGGCTACACCTTC	CASSPQGYGYTF
-	TRBV6-5	many	TRBJ2-7	TGTGCCAGCAGTTACTCGGGCAGCTCCTACGAGCAGTACTTC	CASSYSGSSYEQYF
-	TRBV14	-	TRBJ2-5	TGTGCCAGCAGCCCCGGGACGCTACCTCAAGAGACCCAGTACTTC	CASSPGTLPQETQYF
TRBD2	TRBV4-3	many	TRBJ2-1	TGCGCCAGCAGCCAAACAGGCGGGGAGGGCTATGAGCAGTTCTTC	CASSQTGGEGYEQFF
-	TRBV6-5	-	TRBJ2-2	TGTGCCAGCAGTTACGGGAGCGGGGAGCTGTTTTTT	CASSYGSGELFF
TRBD1	TRBV6-2/TRBV6-3	many	TRBJ2-3	TGTGCCAGCAGTAGACCGGGACAGTCTAGCACAGATACGCAGTATTTT	CASSRPGQSSTDTQYF
-	TRBV20-1	many	TRBJ1-2	TGCAGTGCCTTGAGCTATGGCTACACCTTC	CSALSYGYTF
-	TRBV4-3	many	TRBJ2-5	TGCGCCAGCAGCCCCCGAGGTCAAGAGACCCAGTACTTC	CASSPRGQETQYF
-	TRBV12-3/TRBV12-4	-	TRBJ1-1	TGTGCCAGCAGTTTTCGGACCATGAACACTGAAGCTTTCTTT	CASSFRTMNTEAFF
-	TRBV9	-	TRBJ1-4	TGTGCCAGCAGCGACGGGGCAGGGCCTAATGAAAAACTGTTTTTT	CASSDGAGPNEKLFF
-	TRBV4-3	few	TRBJ1-1	TGCGCCAGCAGCCAAGATTCGGGGGTAGACACTGAAGCTTTCTTT	CASSQDSGVDTEAFF
-	TRBV7-9	many	TRBJ2-5	TGTGCCAGCAGCTCCCTGTCCCAACAAGAGACCCAGTACTTC	CASSSLSQQETQYF
-	TRBV12-3/TRBV12-4	many	TRBJ1-1	TGTGCCAGCAGTTTCGGGTACACTGAAGCTTTCTTT	CASSFGYTEAFF
-	TRBV7-9	many	TRBJ2-5	TGTGCCAGCAGCCCCCCGGCGGGGAGAGAAGAGACCCAGTACTTC	CASSPPAGREETQYF
-	TRBV6-4	few	TRBJ2-1	TGTGCCAGCAGTGACAATGGGCTTAACAATGAGCAGTTCTTC	CASSDNGLNNEQFF
-	TRBV5-5	many	TRBJ2-7	TGTGCCAGCAGCTTTGACACCCCTTACGAGCAGTACTTC	CASSFDTPYEQYF
-	TRBV4-1	-	TRBJ2-5	TGCGCCAGCAGCCAAGATCGGGCAGGGGTTGAAGAGACCCAGTACTTC	CASSQDRAGVEETQYF
TRBD2	TRBV5-6	many	TRBJ2-1	TGTGCCAGCGCCGGCTTCCTAGCGGGGGAGTCTCATTATGAGCAGTTCTTC	CASAGFLAGESHYEQFF
TRBD2	TRBV11-2	many	TRBJ2-3	TGTGCCAGCAGCTTAAATCTAGCGGGGGGTGGTGCAGATACGCAGTATTTT	CASSLNLAGGGADTQYF
-	TRBV30	many	TRBJ1-1	TGTGCCTGGGCACAGAACACTGAAGCTTTCTTT	CAWAQNTEAFF
-	TRBV11-2	many	TRBJ2-3	TGTGCCAGCACCGACATTACAGATACGCAGTATTTT	CASTDITDTQYF
TRBD2	TRBV10-3	-	TRBJ2-1	TGTGCCATCCTCGGGGGGAATGAGCAGTTCTTC	CAILGGNEQFF
-	TRBV11-2	few	TRBJ2-1	TGTGCCAGCAGCTCCATTGGACAGGAGCAGTTCTTC	CASSSIGQEQFF
-	TRBV30	many	TRBJ2-1	TGTGCCTGGAGCGCGGACTGGGGCTCCTACAATGAGCAGTTCTTC	CAWSADWGSYNEQFF
TRBD1	TRBV7-9	-	TRBJ1-1	TGTGCCAGCAGCTTCCTAACGGGACAGCACACTGAAGCTTTCTTT	CASSFLTGQHTEAFF
-	TRBV27	many	TRBJ2-3	TGTGCCAGCAGTTTATTCGGGCCCACAGATACGCAGTATTTT	CASSLFGPTDTQYF
TRBD1	TRBV6-2/TRBV6-3	many	TRBJ2-7	TGTGCCACGACAGGGGCCTACGAGCAGTACTTC	CATTGAYEQYF
TRBD2	TRBV20-1	-	TRBJ2-1	TGCAGTGCTAGTCGACCAGGGGGACTAGCGGGGTCCCACTCCTACAATGAGCAGTTCTTC	CSASRPGGLAGSHSYNEQFF
TRBD1	TRBV7-9	-	TRBJ2-7	TGTGCCAGCAGCTACCCCCCGGGACAGGGCTCCTACGAGCAGTACTTC	CASSYPPGQGSYEQYF